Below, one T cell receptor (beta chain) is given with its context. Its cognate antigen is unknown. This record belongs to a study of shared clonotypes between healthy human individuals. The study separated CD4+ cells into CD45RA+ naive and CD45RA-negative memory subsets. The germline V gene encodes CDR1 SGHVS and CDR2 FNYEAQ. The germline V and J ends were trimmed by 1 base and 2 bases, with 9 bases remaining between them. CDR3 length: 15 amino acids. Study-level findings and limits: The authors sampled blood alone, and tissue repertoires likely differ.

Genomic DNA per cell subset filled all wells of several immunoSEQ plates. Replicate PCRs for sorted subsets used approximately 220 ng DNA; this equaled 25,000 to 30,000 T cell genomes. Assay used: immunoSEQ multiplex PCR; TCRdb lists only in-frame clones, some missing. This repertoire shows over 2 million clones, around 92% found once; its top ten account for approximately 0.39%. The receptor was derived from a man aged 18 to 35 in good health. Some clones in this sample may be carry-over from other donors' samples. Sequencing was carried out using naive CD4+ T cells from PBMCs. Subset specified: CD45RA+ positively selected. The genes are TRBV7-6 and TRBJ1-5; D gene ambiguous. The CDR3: CASSLVPQGNQPQHF. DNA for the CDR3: TGTGCCAGCAGCTTAGTTCCGCAGGGCAATCAGCCCCAGCATTTT.